This T cell receptor (beta chain) was observed in a study of vaccination and CD4 T cells after COVID-19. Looking at the study overall: Post-COVID specimens were obtained a median about 100 days after diagnosis (range 35 to 161). The cells were exposed to overlapping spike peptides originating from SARS-CoV-2, HCoV-NL63, HCoV-OC43 and HCoV-229E for stimulation.

The CDR3 spans 15 residues. Germline V gene data show CDR1 as SGHTA and CDR2 as FQGNSA. Trimming removed 3 bases from V and 4 bases from J; junction bases left unmatched: 6. Comments on this clonotype: The target antigen is unknown.

Stated treatment: roughly 10-day PBMC culture with coronavirus spike peptide pools or control peptides (ViraFEST assay). Sequenced with the Oncomine TCR Beta short-read assay was DNA taken from cultured CD4+ T cells. In TCRdb, the PCR reads were re-called with MiXCR into one record per CDR3 protein. The sample comprises roughly 15,000 distinct CDR3 sequences, 78% of which are singletons, and roughly 8.8% rests with the top ten. This TCR was recovered from a human donor who received a COVID-19 vaccine. The specimen comprised CD4+ T cells from blood, cultured in vitro, sampled after SARS-CoV-2 vaccination. The gene calls are TRBV7-2 and TRBJ2-5; 9 bases agree with TRBD2. CDR3 sequence: CASSLRAGGLETQYF. Here the CDR3 DNA reads TGTGCCAGCAGCTTGAGGGCGGGGGGGCTAGAGACCCAGTACTTC.